A single count supports the clone carrying this T cell receptor beta chain. Its specificity is unknown. The CDR3 spans 15 residues. With V trimmed by 2 bases and J by 1 base, 2 bases remained unmatched. Germline V gene lookup returns CDR1 MNHEY and CDR2 SVGAGI. These data come from a study of PD-1 blockade in classical Hodgkin lymphoma. Study-level results: Exclusion was applied to patients who started nivolumab under 1 year after ASCT. Complete responders' baseline diversity resembled that of newly diagnosed patients.

Assay used: immunoSEQ multiplex PCR; TCRdb lists only in-frame clones, some missing. The sample contains tens of thousands of clones, 80% to 90% of which appear only once. Brentuximab vedotin exposure varied, and every patient relapsed after autologous stem cell transplantation. Patients reached a best response of complete response, partial response or progressive disease. This specimen consisted of peripheral blood mononuclear cells (PBMCs), obtained before the second cycle of nivolumab. The TCR comes from a human donor with classical Hodgkin lymphoma. The chain combines TRBV6-5 with TRBJ1-3, with 7 bases identical to TRBD1. The CDR3 reads CASSYVQGSGNTIYF. The CDR3 DNA follows: TGTGCCAGCAGTTACGTACAGGGGTCTGGAAACACCATATATTTT.